The 2 T cell receptor beta chains reported below all come from one sample, sequenced in a study of T cell repertoires in cytomegalovirus infection. TCRdb independently ran MiXCR on the reads; one entry per CDR3 protein. The repertoire holds approximately 500,000 distinct CDR3 sequences, with 10% to 12% as singletons. Sample: PBMCs. These receptor sequences come from a human donor in good health (CMV status not recorded). Some clones in this sample may be carry-over from other donors' samples.

This clonotype has at least ten counts. V gene TRBV4-1 combines with J gene TRBJ2-2, with a weak D call TRBD2 (6 bases). This CDR3 has 15 amino acids. Trimming took off 4 bases at V and 7 bases at J, with 16 bases between the two ends. The germline gives CDR1 MGHRA, CDR2 YSYEKL. Here the CDR3 reads CASSPGERVVGELFF. The DNA for the CDR3 is TGCGCCAGCAGCCCCGGCGAGCGGGTAGTCGGGGAGCTGTTTTTT.

This CDR3 is CASIPTVVTNENIQYF. CDR3 DNA sequence: TGTGCCAGCATCCCGACGGTAGTAACCAATGAAAACATTCAGTACTTC. V and J are TRBV6-6 and TRBJ2-4; D ambiguous. V lost 7 bases and J lost 5, with 21 bases in between. The CDR3 runs to 16 residues. In germline, CDR1 is MNHNY, CDR2 SVGAGI (reference sequence).